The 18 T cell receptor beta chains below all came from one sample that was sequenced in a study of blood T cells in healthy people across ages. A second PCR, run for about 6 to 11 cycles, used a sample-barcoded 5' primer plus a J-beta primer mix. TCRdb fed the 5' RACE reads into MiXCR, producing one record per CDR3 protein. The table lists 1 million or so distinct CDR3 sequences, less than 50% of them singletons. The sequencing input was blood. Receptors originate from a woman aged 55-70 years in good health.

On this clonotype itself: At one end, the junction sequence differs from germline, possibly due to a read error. For the CDR3, the DNA is TGTGCCAGCAGTCACTCCGGAGGGGTAGCGGGTTATGGCTACACCTTC. Protein: CASSHSGGVAGYGYTF. The chain carries TRBV6-5 and TRBJ1-2; a possible D gene is TRBD1 (5 bases). The V gene's germline CDR1 is MNHEY and CDR2 SVGAGI. This CDR3 region has 16 residues.

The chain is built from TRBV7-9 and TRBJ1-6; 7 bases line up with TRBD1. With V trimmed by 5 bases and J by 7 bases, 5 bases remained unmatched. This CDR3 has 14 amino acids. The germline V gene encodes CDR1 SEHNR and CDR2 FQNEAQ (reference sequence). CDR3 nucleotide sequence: TGTGCCAGCAGCCTAGGGGGCAGAAATTCACCCCTCCACTTT. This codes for CASSLGGRNSPLHF.

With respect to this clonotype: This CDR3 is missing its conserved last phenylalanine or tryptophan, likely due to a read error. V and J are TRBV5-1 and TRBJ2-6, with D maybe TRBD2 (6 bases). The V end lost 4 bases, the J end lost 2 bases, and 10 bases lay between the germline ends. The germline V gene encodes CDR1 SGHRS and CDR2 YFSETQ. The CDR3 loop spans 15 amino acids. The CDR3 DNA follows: TGCGCCAGCAGCAGGTCGGGGGCTGGGGCCAACGTCCTGACTAAC. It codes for CASSRSGAGANVLTN.

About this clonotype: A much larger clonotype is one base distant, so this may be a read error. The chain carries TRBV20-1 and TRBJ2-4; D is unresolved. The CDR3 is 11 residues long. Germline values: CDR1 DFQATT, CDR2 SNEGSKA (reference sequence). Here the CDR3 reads CGAMVQNIQYF. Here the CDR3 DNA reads TGCGGTGCTATGGTCCAAAACATTCAGTACTTC.

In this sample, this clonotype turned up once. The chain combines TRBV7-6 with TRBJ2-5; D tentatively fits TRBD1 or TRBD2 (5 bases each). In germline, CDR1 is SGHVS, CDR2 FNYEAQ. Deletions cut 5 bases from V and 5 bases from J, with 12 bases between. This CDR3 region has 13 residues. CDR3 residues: CASSPGPLETQYF. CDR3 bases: TGTGCCAGCAGCCCGGGACCTCTGGAGACCCAGTACTTC.

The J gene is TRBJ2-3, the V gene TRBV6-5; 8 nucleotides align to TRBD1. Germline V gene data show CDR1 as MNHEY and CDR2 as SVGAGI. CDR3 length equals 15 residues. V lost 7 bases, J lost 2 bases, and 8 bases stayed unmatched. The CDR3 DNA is TGTGCCAGCACCCCGAGGACAGGGAACACAGATACGCAGTATTTT. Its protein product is CASTPRTGNTDTQYF.

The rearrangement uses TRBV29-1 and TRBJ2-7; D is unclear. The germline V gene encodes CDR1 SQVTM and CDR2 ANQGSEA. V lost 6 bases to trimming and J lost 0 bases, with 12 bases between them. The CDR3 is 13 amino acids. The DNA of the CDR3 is TGCAGCGTCAAAAAAGGTCCCTCCTACGAGCAGTACTTC. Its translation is CSVKKGPSYEQYF.

The CDR3 sequence is CSAPESESYGYTF. The CDR3 nucleotides are TGCAGTGCGCCGGAGAGTGAAAGCTATGGCTACACCTTC. The chain uses TRBV20-1 and TRBJ1-2; D is ambiguous. CDR1 and CDR2 from the germline V gene are DFQATT and SNEGSKA (reference sequence). V shed 6 bases and J shed 4 bases, with 15 bases lying between them. The CDR3 length is 13 residues.

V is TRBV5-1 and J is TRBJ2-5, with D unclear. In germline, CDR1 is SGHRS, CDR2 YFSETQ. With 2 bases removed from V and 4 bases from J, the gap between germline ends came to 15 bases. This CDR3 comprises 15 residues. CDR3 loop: CASSLTGLWGETQYF. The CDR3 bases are TGCGCCAGCAGCTTAACGGGCTTGTGGGGAGAGACCCAGTACTTC.

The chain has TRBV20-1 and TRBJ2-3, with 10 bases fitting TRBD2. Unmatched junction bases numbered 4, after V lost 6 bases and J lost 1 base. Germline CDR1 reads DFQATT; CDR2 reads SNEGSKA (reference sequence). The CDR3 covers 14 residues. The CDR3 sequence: CSAEREGGTDTQYF. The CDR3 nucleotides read TGCAGTGCGGAGCGGGAGGGAGGCACAGATACGCAGTATTTT.

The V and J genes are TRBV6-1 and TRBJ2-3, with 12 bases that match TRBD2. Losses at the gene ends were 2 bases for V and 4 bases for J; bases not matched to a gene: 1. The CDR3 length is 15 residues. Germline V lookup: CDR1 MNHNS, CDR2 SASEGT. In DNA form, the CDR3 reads TGTGCCAGCAGTGAACTAGCGGGGGGGCCAGATACGCAGTATTTT. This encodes CASSELAGGPDTQYF.

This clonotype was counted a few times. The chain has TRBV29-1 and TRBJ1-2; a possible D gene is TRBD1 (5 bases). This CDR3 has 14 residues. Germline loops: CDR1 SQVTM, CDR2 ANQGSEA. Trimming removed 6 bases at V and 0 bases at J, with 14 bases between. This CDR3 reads CSVQKSTANYGYTF. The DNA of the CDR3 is TGCAGCGTCCAGAAATCGACAGCTAACTATGGCTACACCTTC. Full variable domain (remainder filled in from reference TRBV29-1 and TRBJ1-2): SAVISQKPSRDICQRGTSLTIQCQVDSQVTMMFWYRQQPGQSLTLIATANQGSEATYESGFVIDKFPISRPNLTFSTLTVSNMSPEDSSIYLCSVQKSTANYGYTFGSGTRLTVV.

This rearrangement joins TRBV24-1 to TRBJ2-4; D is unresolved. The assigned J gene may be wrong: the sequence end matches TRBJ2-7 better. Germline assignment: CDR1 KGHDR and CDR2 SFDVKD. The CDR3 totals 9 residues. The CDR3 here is CATRYEQYF. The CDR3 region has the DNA TGTGCCACCAGATACGAGCAGTACTTC.

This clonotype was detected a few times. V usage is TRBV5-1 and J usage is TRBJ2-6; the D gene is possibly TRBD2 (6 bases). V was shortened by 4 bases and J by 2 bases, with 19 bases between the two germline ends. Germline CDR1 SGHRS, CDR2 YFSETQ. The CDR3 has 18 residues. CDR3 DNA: TGCGCCAGCAGCCCCAATTCGCTTCTAGCGACTGGGGCCAACGTCCTGACTTTC. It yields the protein CASSPNSLLATGANVLTF.

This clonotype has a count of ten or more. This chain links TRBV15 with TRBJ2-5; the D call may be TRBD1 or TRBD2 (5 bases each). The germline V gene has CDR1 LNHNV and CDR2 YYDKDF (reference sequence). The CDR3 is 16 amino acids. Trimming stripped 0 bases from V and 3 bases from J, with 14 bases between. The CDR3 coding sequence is TGTGCCACCAGCAGAGATATGGGGGTGGGTGAAGAGACCCAGTACTTC. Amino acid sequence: CATSRDMGVGEETQYF. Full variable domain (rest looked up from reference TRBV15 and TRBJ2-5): DAMVIQNPRYQVTQFGKPVTLSCSQTLNHNVMYWYQQKSSQAPKLLFHYYDKDFNNEADTPDNFQSRRPNTSFCFLDIRSPGLGDTAMYLCATSRDMGVGEETQYFGPGTRLLVL.

The CDR3 coding sequence is TGCAGTGCCCGACCCGCGAGGGCCTACAATGAGCAGTTCTTC. This encodes CSARPARAYNEQFF. The chain recombines TRBV20-1 with TRBJ2-1; a possible D gene is TRBD2 (5 bases). Germline lookup yields CDR1 DFQATT and CDR2 SNEGSKA (reference sequence). Between the trimmed V and J ends, which lost 6 bases and 2 bases, there was a span of 14 bases. The CDR3 contains 14 residues.

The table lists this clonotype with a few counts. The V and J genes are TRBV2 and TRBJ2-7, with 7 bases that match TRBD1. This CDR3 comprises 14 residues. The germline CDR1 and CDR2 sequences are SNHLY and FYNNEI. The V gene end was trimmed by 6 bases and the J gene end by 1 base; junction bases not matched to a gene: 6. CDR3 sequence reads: CASRSGQRSYEQYF. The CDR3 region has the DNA TGTGCCAGCAGATCGGGACAGAGATCCTACGAGCAGTACTTC.

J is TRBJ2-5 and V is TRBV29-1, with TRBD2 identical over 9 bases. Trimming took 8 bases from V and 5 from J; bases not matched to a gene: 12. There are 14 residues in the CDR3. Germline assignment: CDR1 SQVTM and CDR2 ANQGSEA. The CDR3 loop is CSLTSGRSGETQYF. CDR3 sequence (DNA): TGCAGCCTCACAAGCGGGAGGTCTGGTGAGACCCAGTACTTC.